What follows is one T cell receptor (beta chain) and its context. Antigen unknown. Time point meaning: new active TB diagnosis, blood taken before or within 7 days of starting treatment. The data stem from a study of T cells in tuberculosis. Overall study context: CD1B tetramers identified T cells specific for mycobacterial lipid GMM. Study-level findings and limits: Active tuberculosis alpha repertoires lay closer to GMM-specific TCRs than controls'.

Profiled with immunoSEQ multiplex PCR; TCRdb holds only in-frame clones, not every one. The table includes tens of thousands of clones, approximately 85% detected once. Sequenced material: PBMCs, taken at tuberculosis diagnosis. The TCR comes from an adult with tuberculosis.

The CDR3 loop reads CASSFLTPGQANYGYTF. The CDR3 bases are TGTGCCAGCAGCTTCCTTACCCCGGGACAGGCTAACTATGGCTACACCTTC. The chain uses TRBV7-9 and TRBJ1-2, with 8 bases that match TRBD1. Per the germline V gene, CDR1 is SEHNR and CDR2 is FQNEAQ (reference sequence). The CDR3 has 17 residues. V was clipped by 3 bases and J by 0 bases; unmatched bases: 9.